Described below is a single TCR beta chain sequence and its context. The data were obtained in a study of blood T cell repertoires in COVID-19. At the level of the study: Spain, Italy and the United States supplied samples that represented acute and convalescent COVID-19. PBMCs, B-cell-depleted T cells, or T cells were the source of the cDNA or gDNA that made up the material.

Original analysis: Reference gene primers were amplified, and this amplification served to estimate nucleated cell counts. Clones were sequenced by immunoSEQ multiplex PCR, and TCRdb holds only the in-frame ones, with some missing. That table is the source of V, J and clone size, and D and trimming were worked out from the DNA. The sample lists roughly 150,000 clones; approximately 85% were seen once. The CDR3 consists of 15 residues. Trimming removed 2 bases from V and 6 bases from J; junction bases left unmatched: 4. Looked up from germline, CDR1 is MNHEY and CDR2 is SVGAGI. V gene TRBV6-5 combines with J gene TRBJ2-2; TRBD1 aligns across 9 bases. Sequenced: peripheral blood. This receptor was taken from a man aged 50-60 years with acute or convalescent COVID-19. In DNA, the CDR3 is TGTGCCAGCAGTTACAGACAGGGGGGTGCCGGGGAGCTGTTTTTT. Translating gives CASSYRQGGAGELFF.